The rows below give T cell receptor beta chains drawn from one sample of a study of cytomegalovirus exposure and HLA in healthy donors. Some clones are missing from TCRdb's copy, which holds only in-frame ones; the method was immunoSEQ multiplex PCR. The data hold some 110,000 clones, with roughly 77% observed a single time. The sample comprised PBMCs. The receptor source for this set is a woman aged 25-40 years in good health and CMV-seronegative. The CDR3 runs from the conserved cysteine through the conserved F or W. A D gene is named only where the DNA matches it firmly. Some rows have no size entry. The others give once, few or many, or a class for an expanded clone.

size | J | V | D | DNA | CDR3
few | TRBJ1-1 | TRBV10-1 | . | TGCGCCAGCAGTGAGTTCACTAACGAATTGAACACTGAAGCTTTCTTT | CASSEFTNELNTEAFF
. | TRBJ1-4 | TRBV7-9 | . | TGTGCCACCAACGCGGGGGGTGAAAAACTGTTTTTT | CATNAGGEKLFF
. | TRBJ2-3 | TRBV30 | TRBD2 | TGTGCCTGGAGTCTGGCTAGCGGGAGCTCGGATACGCAGTATTTT | CAWSLASGSSDTQYF
. | TRBJ2-5 | TRBV13 | TRBD2 | TGTGCCAGCAGCCCATTACCCCGGACTAGCGGATACCAAGAGACCCAGTACTTC | CASSPLPRTSGYQETQYF
few | TRBJ2-1 | TRBV7-7 | . | TGTGCTAGCAGCTTAAGGGTTTCAGGGTACAATGAGCAGTTCTTC | CASSLRVSGYNEQFF
. | TRBJ2-1 | TRBV10-1 | TRBD2 | TGCGCCAGCAGCCGTCGTACTAGCGGGATTTACAATGAGCAGTTCTTC | CASSRRTSGIYNEQFF
. | TRBJ1-4 | TRBV5-1 | TRBD1 | TGCGCCAGCAGCTTGGAGCCCGGGACAGATGAAAAACTGTTTTTT | CASSLEPGTDEKLFF
few | TRBJ1-2 | TRBV6-5 | TRBD1 | TGTGCCAGCAGTGAAGGACAGGAGGCGTTTGGCTACACCTTC | CASSEGQEAFGYTF
few | TRBJ2-1 | TRBV27 | TRBD2 | TGTGCCAGCACGGGACTAGCGGGAGGAGATGAGCAGTTCTTC | CASTGLAGGDEQFF
few | TRBJ1-1 | TRBV30 | . | TGTGCCTGGAGTGTTGGCAGGGTCGGCACTGAAGCTTTCTTT | CAWSVGRVGTEAFF
. | TRBJ2-1 | TRBV7-9 | TRBD2 | TGTTCCAGCAGCCGCCCCGGGGGCGGGAGGACCGGGAATGAGCAGTTCTTC | CSSSRPGGGRTGNEQFF
. | TRBJ2-3 | TRBV5-6 | . | TGTGCCAGCAGCTTAGTGTCGGTCATGGGCACAGATACGCAGTATTTT | CASSLVSVMGTDTQYF
once | TRBJ2-1 | TRBV2 | TRBD1 | TGTGCCAGCAGAGCAGGGACAGGGGACTACAATGAGCAGTTCTTC | CASRAGTGDYNEQFF
. | TRBJ1-2 | TRBV5-1 | TRBD1 | TGCGCCAGCAGCCCCGCCTTAGGACAGGGGGCGGACTATGGCTACACCTTC | CASSPALGQGADYGYTF
. | TRBJ1-5 | TRBV2 | . | TGTGCCAGCAGTGTCCGGGACAATAGCAATCAGCCCCAGCATTTT | CASSVRDNSNQPQHF
once | TRBJ2-7 | TRBV5-6 | TRBD1 | TGTGCCAGCAGCCTTCAACCGGGACAGGGGACCGAGCAGTACTTC | CASSLQPGQGTEQYF
. | TRBJ2-5 | TRBV5-1 | TRBD2 | TGCGCCAGCAGCCAGAGGACTAGCGGGGTAGGAGAGGAGACCCAGTACTTC | CASSQRTSGVGEETQYF
. | TRBJ2-2 | TRBV5-1 | . | TGCGCCAGCAGCTTGGAACTGAACACCGGGGAGCTGTTTTTT | CASSLELNTGELFF
. | TRBJ1-1 | TRBV16 | . | TGTGCCAGCAGCCCCCGAGAGAACACTGAAGCTTTCTTT | CASSPRENTEAFF
. | TRBJ1-1 | TRBV2 | . | TGTGCCAGCAGGAAACAGGGCGGTACTGAAGCTTTCTTT | CASRKQGGTEAFF
. | TRBJ2-2 | TRBV9 | . | TGTGCCAGCAGCCCGGACAGGAACACCGGGGAGCTGTTTTTT | CASSPDRNTGELFF
. | TRBJ2-3 | TRBV4-1 | . | TGCGCCAGCAGTCCCGGAGTCCAGAGCCCAGATACGCAGTATTTT | CASSPGVQSPDTQYF
. | TRBJ2-1 | TRBV4-3 | TRBD2 | TGCGCCAGCAGCCAAGCCTTCCGAGCGGGAGGCCTCTACAATGAGCAGTTCTTC | CASSQAFRAGGLYNEQFF
. | TRBJ2-7 | TRBV29-1 | . | TGCAGCGCCACAAAGGGGGAAACCTACGAGCAGTACTTC | CSATKGETYEQYF
. | TRBJ1-1 | TRBV7-3 | . | TGTGCCAGCAGCACGACAGCGAACACTGAAGCTTTCTTT | CASSTTANTEAFF
. | TRBJ1-3 | TRBV9 | . | TGTGCCAGCAGCGTCGGGTCTGGAAACACCATATATTTT | CASSVGSGNTIYF
. | TRBJ2-1 | TRBV9 | TRBD2 | TGTGCCAGCAGCACTTTTAGCGGGAGGGGCACCTACAATGAGCAGTTCTTC | CASSTFSGRGTYNEQFF
. | TRBJ2-7 | TRBV18 | . | TGTGCCAGCTCACCCCAAGACAGGAGCTCCTACGAGCAGTACTTC | CASSPQDRSSYEQYF
few | TRBJ1-1 | TRBV4-2 | TRBD1 | TGTGCCAGCAGCCAGGAGGACAGGGACACTGAAGCTTTCTTT | CASSQEDRDTEAFF
. | TRBJ2-7 | TRBV7-6 | TRBD1 | TGTGCCAGCAGCTTAAGTGTTGGGACAGGGAGTCTAAATGCCAACTACGAGCAGTACTTC | CASSLSVGTGSLNANYEQYF
. | TRBJ2-7 | TRBV7-9 | TRBD2 | TGTTCCAGCAGCTTTAGCGGGGGAAGCTCCTACGAGCAGTACTTC | CSSSFSGGSSYEQYF
. | TRBJ1-2 | TRBV5-1 | . | TGCGCCAGCAGCCTAGGAGTTGTTAACTATGGCTACACCTTC | CASSLGVVNYGYTF
few | TRBJ2-3 | TRBV18 | . | TGTGCCAGCTCACCACCGGCTAGCGCCACAGATACGCAGTATTTT | CASSPPASATDTQYF
. | TRBJ1-2 | TRBV5-5 | TRBD1 | TGTGCCAGCAGATCCATGCCGGGACAGGGGGATGGCTACACCTTC | CASRSMPGQGDGYTF
. | TRBJ2-5 | TRBV7-9 | . | TGTGCCAGCAGCTTAGCGCGGGTACCAGAGACCCAGTACTTC | CASSLARVPETQYF
. | TRBJ1-4 | TRBV6-5 | TRBD1 | TGTGCCAGCAGCGACCGGACAGGGGTTGGTGAAAAACTGTTTTTT | CASSDRTGVGEKLFF
. | TRBJ2-7 | TRBV28 | . | TGTGCCAGCAGATCCCGGCGGGTAGACTACGAGCAGTACTTC | CASRSRRVDYEQYF
. | TRBJ1-5 | TRBV7-2 | . | TGTGCCAGCAGCTTAGACGGGGGGGGTAATAGCAATCAGCCCCAGCATTTT | CASSLDGGGNSNQPQHF
. | TRBJ1-4 | TRBV5-1 | . | TGCGCCAGCAGCTTGGTAGGCGGGACAACTAATGAAAAACTGTTTTTT | CASSLVGGTTNEKLFF
. | TRBJ1-1 | TRBV7-2 | TRBD1 | TGTGCCAGCACCCCGACAGGGGGATGGGGGGCTGAAGCTTTCTTT | CASTPTGGWGAEAFF
. | TRBJ1-6 | TRBV9 | TRBD1 | TGTGCCAGCAGCGTACTTGCAGGGGGCAATTCACCCCTCCACTTT | CASSVLAGGNSPLHF
medium-sized | TRBJ2-3 | TRBV2 | TRBD2 | TGTGCCAGCAGCGTTAGCGGGGGCAACACCGGGTGGGCGCAGTATTTT | CASSVSGGNTGWAQYF
. | TRBJ1-1 | TRBV19 | . | TGTGCCAGTAGTGTACAGAGCTTATTAGGTGAAGCTTTCTTT | CASSVQSLLGEAFF
. | TRBJ1-1 | TRBV6-6 | TRBD1 | TGTGCCAGCAGGACAGGGGCTGAAGCTTTCTTT | CASRTGAEAFF
. | TRBJ2-1 | TRBV7-9 | . | TGTGCCAGCAGCTTAGTTATTTCTGAGCAGTTCTTC | CASSLVISEQFF
. | TRBJ1-1 | TRBV5-1 | . | TGCGCCAGCAGCGAGGGAATTAACACTGAAGCTTTCTTT | CASSEGINTEAFF
. | TRBJ2-1 | TRBV30 | TRBD2 | TGTGCCTGGAAAATCCCGGGACTAGCGGGTTTACGAAGCTCCTACAATGAGCAGTTCTTC | CAWKIPGLAGLRSSYNEQFF
. | TRBJ1-3 | TRBV19 | . | TGTGCCAGTAGCTCTGCGGGGGGCCCTCGGGGAAACACCATATATTTT | CASSSAGGPRGNTIYF
. | TRBJ2-7 | TRBV6-5 | . | TGTGCCAGCAGTTACACAGGGGGGGAATCCTACGAGCAGTACTTC | CASSYTGGESYEQYF
once | TRBJ2-5 | TRBV12-5 | TRBD2 | TGTGCTAGTGGTTTGCCTACGGGACTAAAAGACTTC | CASGLPTGLKDF
. | TRBJ2-1 | TRBV6-5 | TRBD2 | TGTGCCAGCAGTTCGGGCGGGGGGGCATACAATGAGCAGTTCTTC | CASSSGGGAYNEQFF
. | TRBJ1-5 | TRBV19 | . | TGTGCCAGTGGGGACAAGGCACTCTTAAATCAGCCCCAGCATTTT | CASGDKALLNQPQHF
. | TRBJ2-2 | TRBV5-4 | TRBD1 | TGTGCCAGCAGCTTGGCCCCCGGGACAGGGAACACCGGGGAGCTGTTTTTT | CASSLAPGTGNTGELFF
. | TRBJ1-4 | TRBV7-9 | . | TGTGCCAGCAGCTTAACTGTTGCTACTAATGAAAAACTGTTTTTT | CASSLTVATNEKLFF